This T cell receptor (beta chain) derives from a study of T cells after yellow fever vaccination. V was pared by 1 base and J by 4 bases, with 4 bases of the junction left unmatched. CDR3 size: 17 residues. CDR1 is SGDLS and CDR2 is YYNGEE in the germline V gene. Study-wide findings and caveats: Booster samples showed a return of most primary-vaccination clones (approximately 95% CD4, approximately 85% CD8). The study noted that FACS-sorted repertoires could contain abundant clonotypes contaminating from the bulk population.

TCR cDNA was made by 5'RACE template switching, adding a universal primer site and UMIs. TCRdb independently ran MiXCR on the 5' RACE reads; one entry per CDR3 protein. The table has hundreds of thousands of distinct CDR3 sequences, roughly 5% seen once; the top ten hold more than 3%. This clonotype has ten or more counts. Its antigen is undetermined. This receptor was identified in a man between 18 and 35 years old who received the YFV17D yellow fever vaccine. The genes are TRBV9 and TRBJ2-2, with TRBD2 matching over 13 bases. The material sequenced was CD4+ T cells sorted from PBMCs, taken on the day of the yellow fever booster vaccination. CDR3 protein: CASSVTSGGASTGELFF. CDR3 DNA: TGTGCCAGCAGCGTAACTAGCGGGGGGGCAAGCACCGGGGAGCTGTTTTTT.